The next 9 T cell receptor beta chains were all read from a single sample in a study of cytomegalovirus exposure and HLA in healthy donors. Sequenced by immunoSEQ multiplex PCR; TCRdb stores in-frame clones only, minus some. The sample comprises fewer than 120,000 clones, more than 70% of which are singletons, and under 2% rests with the top ten. The sample consisted of PBMCs. The receptors were sampled from a woman in her late teens or twenties in good health and CMV-seronegative.

This clone was seen a handful of times. This chain links TRBV4-3 with TRBJ2-1, with a weak D call TRBD2 (5 bases). Per the germline V gene, CDR1 is LGHNA and CDR2 is YSLEER. V was clipped by 0 bases and J by 9 bases, with 12 bases between them. The length of the CDR3 is 14 residues. The CDR3 DNA sequence: TGCGCCAGCAGCCAAGACCTTGAGGGTATTGAGCAGTTCTTC. This codes for CASSQDLEGIEQFF.

V and J are TRBV6-1 and TRBJ1-1; 8 bases fit TRBD1. J was trimmed by 4 bases and V by 0 bases; bases with no gene match: 4. CDR3 length equals 15 residues. Germline CDR1 MNHNS, CDR2 SASEGT. CDR3 amino acids: CASSEAGTGSTEAFF. The DNA for the CDR3 is TGTGCCAGCAGTGAAGCTGGGACAGGTAGCACTGAAGCTTTCTTT.

The rearrangement uses TRBV15 and TRBJ1-5; D is unclear. This CDR3 is 13 amino acids long. V lost 5 bases to trimming and J lost 0 bases, with 5 bases between them. Germline assignment: CDR1 LNHNV and CDR2 YYDKDF (reference sequence). The CDR3 nucleotides read TGTGCCACCAGCCGACATAGCAATCAGCCCCAGCATTTT. As protein: CATSRHSNQPQHF. Drawing the rest from reference TRBV15 and TRBJ1-5, the complete variable domain is DAMVIQNPRYQVTQFGKPVTLSCSQTLNHNVMYWYQQKSSQAPKLLFHYYDKDFNNEADTPDNFQSRRPNTSFCFLDIRSPGLGDTAMYLCATSRHSNQPQHFGDGTRLSIL.

This clone came up a few times. The V call is TRBV6-4, the J call TRBJ2-1, with TRBD2 as a possible D gene (6 bases). The length of the CDR3 is 14 residues. V dropped 3 bases and J dropped 3 bases, with 9 bases sitting between them. Germline V gene sequence: CDR1 MRHNA, CDR2 SNTAGT. The CDR3 bases are TGTGCCAGCAGTGATGGCGGGGACTACAATGAGCAGTTCTTC. Its protein product is CASSDGGDYNEQFF.

In nucleotides, the CDR3 is TGTGCCAGCAGCTTAGAAATTTCAGAGCTGTTTTTT. Its translation: CASSLEISELFF. This chain links TRBV13 with TRBJ2-2; D not certain. In germline, CDR1 is PRHDT, CDR2 FYEKMQ (reference sequence). V gave up 1 base and J gave up 11 bases, with 8 bases separating them. The CDR3 totals 12 residues.

A single count supports this clone. CDR3 amino acids: CASSLQGFGNEKLFF. In DNA, the CDR3 is TGTGCCAGCAGCTTACAGGGATTTGGTAATGAAAAACTGTTTTTT. This chain links TRBV5-6 with TRBJ1-4, with a possible D match to TRBD1 (6 bases). The CDR3 runs to 15 residues. The V end lost 2 bases, the J end lost 4 bases, and 12 bases lay between the germline ends. The germline CDR1 and CDR2 sequences are SGHDT and YYEEEE.

V gene TRBV7-9 combines with J gene TRBJ2-5; 8 bases line up with TRBD1. With 4 bases clipped from V and 2 bases from J, the junction kept 6 bases outside the gene matches. This CDR3 region has 15 residues. In germline, CDR1 is SEHNR, CDR2 FQNEAQ (reference sequence). The CDR3 DNA reads TGTGCCAGCAGCTCCGCGGACAGGGAACAAGAGACCCAGTACTTC. Amino acids: CASSSADREQETQYF.

This clone has just one count. The CDR3 DNA sequence: TGTGCCAGCAGCCCCCAGGGGCTTAATTACACCTTC. This codes for CASSPQGLNYTF. V is TRBV5-5 and J is TRBJ1-2, with D perhaps TRBD1 (6 bases). This CDR3 contains 12 residues. V was cut by 4 bases and J by 11 bases, with 15 bases left in between. Germline V gives CDR1 SGHKS, CDR2 YYEKEE (reference sequence). Drawing the rest from reference TRBV5-5 and TRBJ1-2, the complete variable domain is DAGVTQSPTHLIKTRGQQVTLRCSPISGHKSVSWYQQVLGQGPQFIFQYYEKEERGRGNFPDRFSARQFPNYSSELNVNALLLGDSALYLCASSPQGLNYTFGSGTRLTVV.

The chain combines TRBV5-1 with TRBJ2-1; 7 bases are shared with TRBD2. V lost 4 bases and J lost 4; bases outside the gene matches: 5. CDR3 size: 14 residues. In germline, CDR1 is SGHRS, CDR2 YFSETQ. For the CDR3, the DNA is TGCGCCAGCAGCCTAGCGGAGCCGTACAATGAGCAGTTCTTC. It yields the protein CASSLAEPYNEQFF.